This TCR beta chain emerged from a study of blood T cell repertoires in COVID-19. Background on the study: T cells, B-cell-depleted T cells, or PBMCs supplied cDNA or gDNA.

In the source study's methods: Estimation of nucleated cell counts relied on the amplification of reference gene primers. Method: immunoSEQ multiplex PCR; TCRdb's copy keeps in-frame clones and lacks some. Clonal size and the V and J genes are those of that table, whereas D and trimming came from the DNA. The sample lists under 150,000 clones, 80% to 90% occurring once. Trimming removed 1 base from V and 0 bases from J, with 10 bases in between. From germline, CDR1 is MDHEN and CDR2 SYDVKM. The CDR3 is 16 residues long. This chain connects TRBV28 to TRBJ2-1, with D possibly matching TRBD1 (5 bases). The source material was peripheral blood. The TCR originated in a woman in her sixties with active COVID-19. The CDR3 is CASSLFQGHSYNEQFF. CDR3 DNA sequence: TGTGCCAGCAGTTTATTTCAGGGCCACTCCTACAATGAGCAGTTCTTC.